This entry features one T cell receptor beta chain sequence. Its cognate antigen has yet to be identified. Per-base quality was not reported, and no clone a single base away is much larger than it. The trial excluded patients who had a history of autoimmune disease or were on systemic immunosuppression. Peripheral blood for TCR sequencing was collected from all dose cohorts at baseline, on cycle 4 day 1, and on cycle 7 day 1. Samples came from an open-label, multicenter, first-in-human phase I dose-escalation trial of ivuxolimab. Adults with locally advanced or metastatic melanoma, renal cell carcinoma, hepatocellular carcinoma or head and neck squamous cell carcinoma were enrolled in the trial. Before TCR sequencing, CD4+ T cells and CD8+ T cells from peripheral blood were sorted into separate populations. This specimen belongs to a study of OX40 agonist ivuxolimab in advanced cancers. Study-level background: The costimulatory receptor OX40 (CD134) was targeted by ivuxolimab, a fully human IgG2 agonistic monoclonal antibody. In the dose-escalation cohort, roughly 82% of patients were male, and the mean age was roughly 60 years with a range of 23 to 79. The paper covers the monotherapy dose-escalation part of the phase I ivuxolimab trial, which included N of about 51 patients. Intravenous ivuxolimab was administered to patients every 2 weeks at six dose levels: 0.01, 0.1, 0.3, 1.5, 3 and 10 mg/kg. Of the approximately 53 patients in dose escalation, around 20 had hepatocellular carcinoma, some 15 had melanoma, 9 had renal cell carcinoma and 9 had head and neck cancer. Patients were allowed to have had prior anti-PD-1, anti-PD-L1 or anti-CTLA-4 therapy, and less than 45% of the dose-escalation patients had previously received checkpoint inhibitors. Three dose-escalation patients achieved partial responses, one with hepatocellular carcinoma and two with cutaneous melanoma. The purpose of peripheral TCRbeta sequencing was to test whether ivuxolimab changed TCR sequence diversity and led to clonal T-cell expansion.

What the work shows at the level of the full study, not this receptor alone: Which antigens the clonally expanded peripheral T cells were specific for was not determined. In the 0.1-3.0 mg/kg groups, partial responders were among the patients with the lowest normalized peripheral clonal expansion, particularly in CD8+ T cells. Low levels of normalized T-cell clonal expansion were also shown by some nonresponding patients. At doses of 0.1 to 3.0 mg/kg, clonal expansion of both CD4+ and CD8+ blood T cells was observed from baseline to week 6. After ivuxolimab, more expanded clones were found on average in CD8+ T cells than in CD4+ T cells.

For sequencing of the TCRbeta CDR3 region, genomic DNA was extracted from the sorted cells. The immunoSEQ Assay was used for sequencing of TCRbeta CDR3 regions. TCRdb stores this immuneACCESS table with in-frame sequences only. Part of the clones is absent; in the studies checked, under half of the shortfall reflects unresolved V genes, and no reason is known for the rest. A total of over 100,000 clones appear in this sample, around 87% of them only once. The ten largest clones capture 0.55% of the sample. The sequences come from CD4+ or CD8+ T cells sorted from blood, collected in a trial of the OX40 agonist ivuxolimab. The clonotype originates from an adult with an advanced solid tumor such as melanoma, head and neck, liver or kidney cancer.

This receptor has the CDR3 CASTRQGALTEAFF. The DNA sequence follows: TGTGCCAGTACTCGACAGGGAGCGTTGACTGAAGCTTTCTTT. The receptor chain draws on TRBV19 and TRBJ1-1, with 7 bases in between that match TRBD1. For CDR1 and CDR2, the germline V gene (reference sequence) lists LNHDA and SQIVND. Relative to germline, V is missing 7 bases and J is missing 5 bases, with 10 bases of the junction outside any gene match. The CDR3, cysteine through phenylalanine, is 14 amino acids long. The sequence is cut down to CDR3 DNA, 42 bases in frame from base 1. The reference TRBV19 and TRBJ1-1 proteins fill in what lies around the CDR3, so the full variable domain reads DGGITQSPKYLFRKEGQNVTLSCEQNLNHDAMYWYRQDPGQGLRLIYYSQIVNDFQKGDIAEGYSVSREKKESFPLTVTSAQKNPTAFYLCASTRQGALTEAFFGQGTRLTVV.